Below, 2 T cell receptor beta chains from the same sample are listed, as sequenced in a study of blood T cell repertoires in COVID-19. The protocol was immunoSEQ multiplex PCR, while the TCRdb copy is restricted to in-frame clones and leaves out a portion. The sample includes about 42,000 clones, about 91% of them seen just once. Input material: peripheral blood. These receptors all come from a human donor in a cohort sampled during active COVID-19.

V is TRBV4-3 and J is TRBJ2-5; D may be TRBD2 (5 bases). V was clipped by 1 base and J by 5 bases, with 14 bases between them. The CDR3 consists of 15 residues. Germline V gives CDR1 LGHNA, CDR2 YSLEER. The CDR3 DNA sequence: TGCGCCAGCAGCCAAGGAACGGGGTCAGAGGAGACCCAGTACTTC. Translated, it gives CASSQGTGSEETQYF.

The V gene is TRBV18, the J gene TRBJ2-1, with D possibly being TRBD2 (5 bases). CDR3 size: 14 residues. Trimming pared 3 bases from V and 5 bases from J, leaving 11 bases between. Germline CDR1 is KGHSH and CDR2 is LQKENI. This CDR3 is CASSPNSGNNEQFF. Here the CDR3 DNA reads TGTGCCAGCTCACCTAACTCGGGGAACAATGAGCAGTTCTTC.